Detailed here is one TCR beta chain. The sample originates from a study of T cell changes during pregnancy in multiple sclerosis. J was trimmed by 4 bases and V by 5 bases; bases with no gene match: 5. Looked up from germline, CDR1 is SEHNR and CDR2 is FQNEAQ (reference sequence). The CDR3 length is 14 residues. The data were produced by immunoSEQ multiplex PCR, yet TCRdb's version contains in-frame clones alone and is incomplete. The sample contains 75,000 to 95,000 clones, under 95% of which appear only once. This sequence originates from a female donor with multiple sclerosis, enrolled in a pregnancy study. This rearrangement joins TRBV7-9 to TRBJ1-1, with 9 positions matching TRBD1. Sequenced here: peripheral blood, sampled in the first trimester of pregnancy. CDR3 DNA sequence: TGTGCCAGCAGCATGGGACAGGGATCCACTGAAGCTTTCTTT. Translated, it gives CASSMGQGSTEAFF.